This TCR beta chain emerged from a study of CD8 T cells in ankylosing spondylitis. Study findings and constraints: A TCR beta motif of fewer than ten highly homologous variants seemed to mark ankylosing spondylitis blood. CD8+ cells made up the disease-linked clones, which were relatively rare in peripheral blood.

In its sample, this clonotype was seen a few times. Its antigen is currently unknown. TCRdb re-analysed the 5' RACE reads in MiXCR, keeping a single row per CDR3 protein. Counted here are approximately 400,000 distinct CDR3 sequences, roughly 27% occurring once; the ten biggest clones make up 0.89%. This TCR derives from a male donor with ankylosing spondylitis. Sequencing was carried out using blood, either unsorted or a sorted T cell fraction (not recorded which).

CDR3 DNA: TGTGCCAGCAGCCAAGATCTCGGACAGGGTAACACTGAAGCTTTCTTT. Translated: CASSQDLGQGNTEAFF. This chain uses TRBV14 with TRBJ1-1; 8 positions match TRBD1. Germline loops: CDR1 SGHDN, CDR2 FVKESK. Losses at the gene ends were 0 bases for V and 2 bases for J; bases not matched to a gene: 5. The CDR3 is 16 residues long.